The source of this T cell receptor beta chain is a study of spatial heterogeneity in lung cancer. In the study overall: Detection of beta-chain sequences consistently exceeded that of alpha-chain sequences. Across the raw uncorrected reads, a unique TCR and UMI combination was observed, on average, more than ten times.

Study-level findings and limits: There were more appearances of ubiquitous expanded tumor TCRs in blood at resection than at follow-up.

The CDR3 spans 15 residues. CDR1 and CDR2 (germline): DFQATT, SNEGSKA (reference sequence). V was clipped by 6 bases and J by 4 bases; unmatched bases: 9. TCRdb called the 5' RACE reads again in MiXCR, with one record for every CDR3 protein. The sample consists of 5,000 to 5,500 distinct CDR3 sequences, 30% to 40% of them appearing once. Specified time point: sample taken at primary tumor resection. Unsorted whole RNA samples from tumor, nontumor lung or frozen PBMC were sequenced. Donation came from 70 or so patients with untreated early-stage non-small cell lung cancer. On this clonotype itself: What it binds is unknown. This beta chain appears as a stray read in a library generated for alpha chains; its size is not informative.

The clonotype comes from a female donor with early-stage non-small cell lung cancer. Sequenced here: PBMCs, sampled at surgery. The chain couples TRBV20-1 to TRBJ2-7; 13 nucleotides line up with TRBD2. CDR3 sequence: CSARGLAGDYYEQYF. The CDR3 bases are TGCAGTGCCCGCGGACTAGCGGGGGACTATTACGAGCAGTACTTC.